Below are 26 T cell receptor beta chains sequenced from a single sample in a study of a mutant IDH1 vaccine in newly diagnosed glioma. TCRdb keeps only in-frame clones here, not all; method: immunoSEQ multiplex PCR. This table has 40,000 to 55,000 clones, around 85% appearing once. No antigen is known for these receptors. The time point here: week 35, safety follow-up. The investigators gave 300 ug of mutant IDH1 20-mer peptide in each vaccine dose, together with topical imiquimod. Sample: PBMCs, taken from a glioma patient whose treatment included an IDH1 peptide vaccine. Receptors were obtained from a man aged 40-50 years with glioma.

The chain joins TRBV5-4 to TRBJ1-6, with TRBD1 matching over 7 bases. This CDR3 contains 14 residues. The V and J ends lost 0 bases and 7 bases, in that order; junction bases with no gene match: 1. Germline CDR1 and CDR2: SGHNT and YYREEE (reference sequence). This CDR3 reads CASSLGGQNSPLHF. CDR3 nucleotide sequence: TGTGCCAGCAGCTTGGGGGGACAGAATTCACCCCTCCACTTT. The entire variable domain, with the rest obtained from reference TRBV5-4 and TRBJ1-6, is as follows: ETGVTQSPTHLIKTRGQQVTLRCSSQSGHNTVSWYQQALGQGPQFIFQYYREEENGRGNFPPRFSGLQFPNYSSELNVNALELDDSALYLCASSLGGQNSPLHFGNGTRLTVT.

The CDR3 region is CASSLGRAQYGYTF. The CDR3 DNA reads TGTGCCAGCAGTTTGGGGAGAGCTCAATATGGCTACACCTTC. V is TRBV28 and J is TRBJ1-2; D not resolved. CDR3 length: 14 residues. The ends were cut back, 3 bases at V and 5 bases at J, with 13 bases in the middle. The germline V gene encodes CDR1 MDHEN and CDR2 SYDVKM.

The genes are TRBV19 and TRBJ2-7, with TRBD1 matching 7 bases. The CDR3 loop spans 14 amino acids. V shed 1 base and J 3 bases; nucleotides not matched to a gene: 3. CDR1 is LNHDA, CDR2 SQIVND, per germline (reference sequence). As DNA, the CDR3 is TGTGCCAGTAGTATAGGGGACAGCAGCTACGAGCAGTACTTC. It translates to CASSIGDSSYEQYF.

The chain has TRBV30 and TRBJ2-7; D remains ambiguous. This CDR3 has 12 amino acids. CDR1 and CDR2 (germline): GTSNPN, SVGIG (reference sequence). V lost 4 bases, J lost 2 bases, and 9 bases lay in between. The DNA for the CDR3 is TGTGCCTGGAACATCACCCCCTACGAGCAGTACTTC. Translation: CAWNITPYEQYF.

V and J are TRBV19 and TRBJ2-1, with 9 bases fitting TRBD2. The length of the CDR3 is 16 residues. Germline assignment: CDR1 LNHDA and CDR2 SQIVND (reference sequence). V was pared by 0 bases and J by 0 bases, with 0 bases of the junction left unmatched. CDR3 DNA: TGTGCCAGTAGTATAGATAGCGGGGGCTCCTACAATGAGCAGTTCTTC. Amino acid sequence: CASSIDSGGSYNEQFF.

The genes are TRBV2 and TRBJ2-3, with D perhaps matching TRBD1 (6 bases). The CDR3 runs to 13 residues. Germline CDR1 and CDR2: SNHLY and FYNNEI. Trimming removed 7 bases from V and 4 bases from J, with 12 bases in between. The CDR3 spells CASTGVEADTQYF. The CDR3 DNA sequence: TGTGCCAGCACAGGGGTGGAGGCAGATACGCAGTATTTT.

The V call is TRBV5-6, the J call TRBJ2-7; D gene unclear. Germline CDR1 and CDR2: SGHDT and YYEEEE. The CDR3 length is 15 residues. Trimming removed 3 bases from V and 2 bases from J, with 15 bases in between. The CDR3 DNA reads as TGTGCCAGCAGCTGGGAAAGCACCCCTGCCTACGAGCAGTACTTC. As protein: CASSWESTPAYEQYF. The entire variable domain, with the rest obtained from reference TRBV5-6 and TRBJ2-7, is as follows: DAGVTQSPTHLIKTRGQQVTLRCSPKSGHDTVSWYQQALGQGPQFIFQYYEEEERQRGNFPDRFSGHQFPNYSSELNVNALLLGDSALYLCASSWESTPAYEQYFGPGTRLTVT.

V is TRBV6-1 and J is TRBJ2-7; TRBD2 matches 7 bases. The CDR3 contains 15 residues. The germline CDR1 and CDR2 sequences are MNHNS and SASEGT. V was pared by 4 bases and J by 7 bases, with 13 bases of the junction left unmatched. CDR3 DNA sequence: TGTGCCAGCAGTGTTGGGGGGGTCGCCGGTGGTGAGCAGTACTTC. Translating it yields CASSVGGVAGGEQYF.

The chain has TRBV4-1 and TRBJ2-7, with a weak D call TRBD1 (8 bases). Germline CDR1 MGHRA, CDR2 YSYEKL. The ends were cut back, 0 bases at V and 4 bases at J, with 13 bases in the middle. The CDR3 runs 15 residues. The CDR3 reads CASSQEHRGGYEQYF. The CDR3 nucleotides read TGCGCCAGCAGCCAAGAACACAGGGGGGGGTACGAGCAGTACTTC.

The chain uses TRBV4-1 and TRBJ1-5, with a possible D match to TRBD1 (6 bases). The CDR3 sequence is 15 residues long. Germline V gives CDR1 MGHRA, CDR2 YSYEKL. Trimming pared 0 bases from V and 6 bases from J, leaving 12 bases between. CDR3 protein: CASSQDVQGAQPQHF. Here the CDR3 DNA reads TGCGCCAGCAGCCAAGACGTACAGGGCGCTCAGCCCCAGCATTTT.

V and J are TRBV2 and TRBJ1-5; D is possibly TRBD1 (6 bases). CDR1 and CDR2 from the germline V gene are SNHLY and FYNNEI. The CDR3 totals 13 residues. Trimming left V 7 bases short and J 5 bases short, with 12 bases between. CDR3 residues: CASNAGDYQPQHF. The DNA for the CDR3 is TGTGCCAGCAATGCAGGGGATTATCAGCCCCAGCATTTT.

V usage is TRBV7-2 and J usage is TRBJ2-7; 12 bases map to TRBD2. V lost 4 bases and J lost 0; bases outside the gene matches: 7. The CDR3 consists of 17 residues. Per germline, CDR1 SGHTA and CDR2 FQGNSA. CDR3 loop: CASSWRTSGASSYEQYF. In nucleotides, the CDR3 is TGTGCCAGCAGCTGGAGGACTAGCGGGGCGAGCTCCTACGAGCAGTACTTC.

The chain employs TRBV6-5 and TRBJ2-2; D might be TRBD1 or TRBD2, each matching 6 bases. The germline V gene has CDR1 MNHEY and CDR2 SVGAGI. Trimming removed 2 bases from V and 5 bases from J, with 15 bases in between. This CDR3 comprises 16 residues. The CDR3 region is CASSYDRGRRTGELFF. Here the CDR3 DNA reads TGTGCCAGCAGTTACGATCGGGGGCGTAGGACCGGGGAGCTGTTTTTT.

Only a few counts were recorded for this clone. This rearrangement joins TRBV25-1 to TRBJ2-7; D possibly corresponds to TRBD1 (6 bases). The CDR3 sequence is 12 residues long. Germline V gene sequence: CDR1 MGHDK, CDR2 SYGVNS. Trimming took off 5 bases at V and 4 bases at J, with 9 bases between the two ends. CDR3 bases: TGTGCCAGCAGTAAACAGGGATACGAGCAGTACTTC. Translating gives CASSKQGYEQYF.

This chain's CDR3 is CASSGPDHTEAFF. The CDR3, as DNA: TGTGCCAGCTCTGGCCCGGACCACACTGAAGCTTTCTTT. The V call is TRBV18, the J call TRBJ1-1; no firm D call. The CDR3 is 13 residues long. V was trimmed by 6 bases and J by 3 bases, leaving 11 bases between them. CDR1 KGHSH and CDR2 LQKENI come from the germline V gene.

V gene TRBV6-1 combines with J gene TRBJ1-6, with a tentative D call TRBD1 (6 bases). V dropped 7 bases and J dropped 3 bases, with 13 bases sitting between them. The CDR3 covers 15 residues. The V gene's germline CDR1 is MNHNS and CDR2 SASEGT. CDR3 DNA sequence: TGTGCCAGCATAGTAATGGACAGCTATAATTCACCCCTCCACTTT. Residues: CASIVMDSYNSPLHF.

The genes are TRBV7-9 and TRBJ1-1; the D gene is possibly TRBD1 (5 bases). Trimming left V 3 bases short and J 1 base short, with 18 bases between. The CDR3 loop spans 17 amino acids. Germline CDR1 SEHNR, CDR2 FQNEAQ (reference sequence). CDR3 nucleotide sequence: TGTGCCAGCAGCTTCGTCCGGGTGAGGGGTGCGAACACTGAAGCTTTCTTT. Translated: CASSFVRVRGANTEAFF.

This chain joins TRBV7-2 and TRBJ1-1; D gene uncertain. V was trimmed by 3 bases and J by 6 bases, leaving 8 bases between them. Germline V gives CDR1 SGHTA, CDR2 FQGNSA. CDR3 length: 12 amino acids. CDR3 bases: TGTGCCAGCAGCTTGGGGTTTTCTGAAGCTTTCTTT. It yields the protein CASSLGFSEAFF.

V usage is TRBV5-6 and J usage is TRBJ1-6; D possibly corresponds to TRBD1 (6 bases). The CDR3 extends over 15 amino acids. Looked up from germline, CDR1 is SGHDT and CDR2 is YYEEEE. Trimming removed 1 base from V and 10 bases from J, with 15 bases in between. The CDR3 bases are TGTGCCAGCAGCTTGACGGGCAGGGGCGACTCACCCCTCCACTTT. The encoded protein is CASSLTGRGDSPLHF.

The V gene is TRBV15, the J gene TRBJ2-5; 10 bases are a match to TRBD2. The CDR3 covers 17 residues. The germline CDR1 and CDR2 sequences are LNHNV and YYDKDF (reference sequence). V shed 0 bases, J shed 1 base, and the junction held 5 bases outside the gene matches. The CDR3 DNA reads TGTGCCACCAGCAGAGATGCTAGCGGGGGCCTCCAAGAGACCCAGTACTTC. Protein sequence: CATSRDASGGLQETQYF.

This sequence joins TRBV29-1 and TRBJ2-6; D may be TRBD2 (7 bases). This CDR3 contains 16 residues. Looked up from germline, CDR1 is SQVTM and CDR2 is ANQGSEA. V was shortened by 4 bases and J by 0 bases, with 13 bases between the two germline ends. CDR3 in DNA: TGCAGCGTTGTTGAGGGGGGGTTCTCTGGGGCCAACGTCCTGACTTTC. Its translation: CSVVEGGFSGANVLTF. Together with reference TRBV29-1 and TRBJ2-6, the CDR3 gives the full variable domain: SAVISQKPSRDICQRGTSLTIQCQVDSQVTMMFWYRQQPGQSLTLIATANQGSEATYESGFVIDKFPISRPNLTFSTLTVSNMSPEDSSIYLCSVVEGGFSGANVLTFGAGSRLTVL.

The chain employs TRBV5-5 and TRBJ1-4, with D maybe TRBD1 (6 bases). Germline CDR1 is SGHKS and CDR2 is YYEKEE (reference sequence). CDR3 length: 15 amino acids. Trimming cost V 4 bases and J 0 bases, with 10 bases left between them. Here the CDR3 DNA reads TGTGCCAGCAGCGGGGGCGGAACAACTAATGAAAAACTGTTTTTT. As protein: CASSGGGTTNEKLFF. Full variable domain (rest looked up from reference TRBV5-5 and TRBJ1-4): DAGVTQSPTHLIKTRGQQVTLRCSPISGHKSVSWYQQVLGQGPQFIFQYYEKEERGRGNFPDRFSARQFPNYSSELNVNALLLGDSALYLCASSGGGTTNEKLFFGSGTQLSVL.

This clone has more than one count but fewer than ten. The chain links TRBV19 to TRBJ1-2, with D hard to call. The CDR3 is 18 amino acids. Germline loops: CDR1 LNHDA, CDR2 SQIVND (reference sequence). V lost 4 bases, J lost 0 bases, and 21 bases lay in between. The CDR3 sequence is CASSRTADGGRANYGYTF. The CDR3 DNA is TGTGCCAGTAGTAGGACCGCTGACGGCGGGCGAGCTAACTATGGCTACACCTTC. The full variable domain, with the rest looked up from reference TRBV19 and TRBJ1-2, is DGGITQSPKYLFRKEGQNVTLSCEQNLNHDAMYWYRQDPGQGLRLIYYSQIVNDFQKGDIAEGYSVSREKKESFPLTVTSAQKNPTAFYLCASSRTADGGRANYGYTFGSGTRLTVV.

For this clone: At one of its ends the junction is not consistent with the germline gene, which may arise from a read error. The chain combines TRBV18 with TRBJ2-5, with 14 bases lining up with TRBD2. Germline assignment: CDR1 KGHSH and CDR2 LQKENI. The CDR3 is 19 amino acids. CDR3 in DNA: TGTGCCAGCTCATCACCGTTGACTAGCGGGGGGGCGATGGGAGAGACCCAGTACTTC. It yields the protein CASSSPLTSGGAMGETQYF.

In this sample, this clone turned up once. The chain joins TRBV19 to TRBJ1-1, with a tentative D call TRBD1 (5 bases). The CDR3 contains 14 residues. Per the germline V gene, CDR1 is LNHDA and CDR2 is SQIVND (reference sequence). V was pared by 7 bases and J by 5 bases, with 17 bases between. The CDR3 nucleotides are TGTGCCAGTACATATGGGGGGGGAGGGACTGAAGCTTTCTTT. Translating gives CASTYGGGGTEAFF.

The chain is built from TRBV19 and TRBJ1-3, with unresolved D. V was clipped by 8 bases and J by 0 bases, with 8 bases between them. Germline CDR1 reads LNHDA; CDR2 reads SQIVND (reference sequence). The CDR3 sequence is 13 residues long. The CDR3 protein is CASRYSSGNTIYF. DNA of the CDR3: TGTGCCAGTCGGTATAGCTCTGGAAACACCATATATTTT.